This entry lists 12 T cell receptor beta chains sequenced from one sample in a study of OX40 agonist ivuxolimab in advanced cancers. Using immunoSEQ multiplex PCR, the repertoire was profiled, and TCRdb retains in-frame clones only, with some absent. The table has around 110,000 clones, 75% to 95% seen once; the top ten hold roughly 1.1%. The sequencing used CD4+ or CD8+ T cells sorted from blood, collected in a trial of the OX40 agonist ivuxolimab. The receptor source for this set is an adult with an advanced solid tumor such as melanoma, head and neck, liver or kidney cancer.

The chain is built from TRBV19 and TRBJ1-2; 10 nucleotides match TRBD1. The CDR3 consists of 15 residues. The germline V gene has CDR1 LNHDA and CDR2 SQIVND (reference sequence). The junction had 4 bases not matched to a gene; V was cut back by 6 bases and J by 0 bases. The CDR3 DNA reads TGTGCCAGTAGGCCCGGGACAGGGGCTAACTATGGCTACACCTTC. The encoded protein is CASRPGTGANYGYTF.

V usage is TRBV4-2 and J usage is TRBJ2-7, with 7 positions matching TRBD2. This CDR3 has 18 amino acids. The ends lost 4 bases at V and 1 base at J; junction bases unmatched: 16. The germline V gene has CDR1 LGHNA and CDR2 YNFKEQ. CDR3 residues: CASSPWRSGAGTSYEQYF. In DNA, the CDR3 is TGTGCCAGCAGCCCCTGGCGGAGTGGAGCGGGAACATCCTACGAGCAGTACTTC.

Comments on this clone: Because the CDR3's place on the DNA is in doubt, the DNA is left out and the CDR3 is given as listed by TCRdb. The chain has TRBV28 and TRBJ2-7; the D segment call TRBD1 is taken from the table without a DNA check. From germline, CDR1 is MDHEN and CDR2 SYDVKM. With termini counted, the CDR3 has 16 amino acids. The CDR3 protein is CASSSSAQGARYEQYF.

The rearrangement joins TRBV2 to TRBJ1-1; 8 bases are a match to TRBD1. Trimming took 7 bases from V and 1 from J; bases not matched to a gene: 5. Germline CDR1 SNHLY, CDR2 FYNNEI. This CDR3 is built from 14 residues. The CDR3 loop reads CASTFGTGNTEAFF. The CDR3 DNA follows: TGTGCCAGCACATTCGGGACAGGGAACACTGAAGCTTTCTTT.

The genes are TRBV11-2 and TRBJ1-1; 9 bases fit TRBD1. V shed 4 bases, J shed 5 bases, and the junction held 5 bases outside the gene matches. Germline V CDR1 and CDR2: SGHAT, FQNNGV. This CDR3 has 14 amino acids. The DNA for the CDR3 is TGTGCCAGCAGCTGGACAGGGGAGGGAACTGAAGCTTTCTTT. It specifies CASSWTGEGTEAFF.

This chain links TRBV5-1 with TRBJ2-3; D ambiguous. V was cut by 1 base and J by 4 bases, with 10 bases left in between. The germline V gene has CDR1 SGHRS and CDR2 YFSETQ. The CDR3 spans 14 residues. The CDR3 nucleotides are TGCGCCAGCAGCTTGTTCGAAAGTTCAGATACGCAGTATTTT. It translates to CASSLFESSDTQYF.

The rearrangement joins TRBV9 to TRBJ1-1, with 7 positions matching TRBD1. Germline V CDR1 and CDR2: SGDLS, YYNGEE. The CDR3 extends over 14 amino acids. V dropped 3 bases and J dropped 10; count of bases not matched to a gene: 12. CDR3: CASSEMDRLDRAFF. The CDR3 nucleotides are TGTGCCAGCAGCGAGATGGACAGGCTCGACCGAGCTTTCTTT.

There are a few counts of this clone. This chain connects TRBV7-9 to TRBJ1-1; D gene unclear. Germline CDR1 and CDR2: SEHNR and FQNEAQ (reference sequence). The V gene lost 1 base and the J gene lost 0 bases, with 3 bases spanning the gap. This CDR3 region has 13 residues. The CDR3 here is CASSLVMNTEAFF. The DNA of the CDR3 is TGTGCCAGCAGCTTAGTAATGAACACTGAAGCTTTCTTT.

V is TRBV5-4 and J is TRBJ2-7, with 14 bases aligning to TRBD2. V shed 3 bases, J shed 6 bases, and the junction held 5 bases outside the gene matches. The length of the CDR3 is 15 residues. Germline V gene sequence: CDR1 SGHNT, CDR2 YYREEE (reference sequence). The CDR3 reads CASSSGLAGVGEQYF. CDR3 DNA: TGTGCCAGCAGCTCGGGACTAGCGGGAGTCGGCGAGCAGTACTTC.

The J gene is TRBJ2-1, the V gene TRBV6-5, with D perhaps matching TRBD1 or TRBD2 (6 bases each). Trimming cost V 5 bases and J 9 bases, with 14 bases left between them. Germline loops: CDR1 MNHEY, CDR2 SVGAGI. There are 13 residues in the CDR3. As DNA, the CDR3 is TGTGCCAGCAGTAAGGGGGTCGGGGGTGAGCAGTTCTTC. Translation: CASSKGVGGEQFF.

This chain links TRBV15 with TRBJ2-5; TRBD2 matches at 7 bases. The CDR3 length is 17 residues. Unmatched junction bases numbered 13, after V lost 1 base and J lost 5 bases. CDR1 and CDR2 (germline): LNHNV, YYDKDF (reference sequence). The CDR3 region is CATSRVLRTGGIETQYF. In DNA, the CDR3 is TGTGCCACCAGCAGAGTACTTAGAACGGGAGGTATTGAGACCCAGTACTTC.

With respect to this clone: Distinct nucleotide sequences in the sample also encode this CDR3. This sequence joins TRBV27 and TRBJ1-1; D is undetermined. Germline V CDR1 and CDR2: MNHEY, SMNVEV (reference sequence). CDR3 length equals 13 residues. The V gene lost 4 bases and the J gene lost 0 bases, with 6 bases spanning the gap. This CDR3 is CASSSPMNTEAFF. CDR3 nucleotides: TGTGCCAGCAGTTCGCCGATGAACACTGAAGCTTTCTTT.